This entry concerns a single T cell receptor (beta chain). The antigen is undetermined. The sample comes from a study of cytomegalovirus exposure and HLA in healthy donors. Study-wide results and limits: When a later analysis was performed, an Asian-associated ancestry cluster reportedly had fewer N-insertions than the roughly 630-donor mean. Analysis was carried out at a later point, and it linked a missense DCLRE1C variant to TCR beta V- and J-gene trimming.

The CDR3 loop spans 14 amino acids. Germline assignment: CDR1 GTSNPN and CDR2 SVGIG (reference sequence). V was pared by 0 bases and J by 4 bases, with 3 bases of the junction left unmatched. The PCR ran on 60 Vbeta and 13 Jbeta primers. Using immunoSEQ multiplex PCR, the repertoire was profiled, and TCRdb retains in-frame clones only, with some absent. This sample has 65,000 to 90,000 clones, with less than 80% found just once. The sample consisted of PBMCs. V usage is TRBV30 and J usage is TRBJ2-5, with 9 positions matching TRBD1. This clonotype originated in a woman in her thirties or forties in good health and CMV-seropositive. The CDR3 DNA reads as TGTGCCTGGAGTGTACAGGGGGCGGGAGAGACCCAGTACTTC. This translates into CAWSVQGAGETQYF.